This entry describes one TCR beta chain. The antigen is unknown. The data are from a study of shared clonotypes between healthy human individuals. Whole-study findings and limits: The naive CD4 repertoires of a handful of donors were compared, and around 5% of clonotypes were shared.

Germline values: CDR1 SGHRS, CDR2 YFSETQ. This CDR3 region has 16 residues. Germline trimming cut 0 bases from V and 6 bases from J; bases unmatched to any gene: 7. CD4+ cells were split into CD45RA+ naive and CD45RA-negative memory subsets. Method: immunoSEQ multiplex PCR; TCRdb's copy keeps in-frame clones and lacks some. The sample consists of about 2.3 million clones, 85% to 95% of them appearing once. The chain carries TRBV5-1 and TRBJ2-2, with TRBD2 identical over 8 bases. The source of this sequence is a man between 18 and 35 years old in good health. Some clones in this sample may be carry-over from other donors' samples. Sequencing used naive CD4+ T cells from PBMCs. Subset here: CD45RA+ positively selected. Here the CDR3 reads CASSLGRLASPGELFF. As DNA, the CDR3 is TGCGCCAGCAGCTTGGGGCGACTAGCGTCCCCCGGGGAGCTGTTTTTT. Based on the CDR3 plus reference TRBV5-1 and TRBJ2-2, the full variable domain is KAGVTQTPRYLIKTRGQQVTLSCSPISGHRSVSWYQQTPGQGLQFLFEYFSETQRNKGNFPGRFSGRQFSNSRSEMNVSTLELGDSALYLCASSLGRLASPGELFFGEGSRLTVL.